The clone carrying this T cell receptor beta chain was seen only a few times. Its antigen is still unknown. 60 Vbeta and 13 Jbeta primers were used in PCR. Sequencing was performed with immunoSEQ multiplex PCR; in TCRdb, only in-frame clones are kept and a portion is missing. This repertoire shows about 86,000 clones, 70% to 85% found once; its top ten account for about 7.7%. Donors likely had unrecorded immune exposures despite being nominally healthy when sampled. This sample is drawn from a study of cytomegalovirus exposure and HLA in healthy donors. Study as a whole: Most genotyped donors, 81% of about 400, had Caucasian-associated genetic ancestry.

The V gene end was trimmed by 5 bases and the J gene end by 4 bases; junction bases not matched to a gene: 3. The length of the CDR3 is 13 residues. Germline V lookup: CDR1 MGHRA, CDR2 YSYEKL. Study-wide results and limits: Information on immune exposure was restricted to one variable (CMV serostatus). Reports described diagnosis of cytomegalovirus status by the classifier as highly specific and sensitive.

This sequence originates from a man between 60 and 70 years old in good health and CMV-seronegative. Input material: PBMCs. The chain carries TRBV4-1 and TRBJ2-3; 7 bases are shared with TRBD1. The CDR3 sequence is CASSAQGADTQYF. The DNA for the CDR3 is TGCGCCAGCAGCGCTCAGGGGGCAGATACGCAGTATTTT.